Each of the 20 T cell receptor beta chains below was sequenced from the same sample in a study of cytomegalovirus exposure and HLA in healthy donors. With 60 Vbeta and 13 Jbeta primers, the PCR was carried out. TCRdb's copy holds only in-frame clones and misses some; the assay was immunoSEQ multiplex PCR. This sample carries approximately 130,000 clones, approximately 82% of them seen once, and the ten largest clones take roughly 2.5%. Input material: PBMCs. Source of these receptors: a man aged 50 or older in good health and CMV-seronegative.

V gene TRBV7-3 combines with J gene TRBJ2-1, with 9 bases fitting TRBD2. Germline trimming cut 1 base from V and 8 bases from J; bases unmatched to any gene: 9. This CDR3 region has 16 residues. Germline values: CDR1 SGHTA, CDR2 FQGTGA. CDR3: CASSLIGGGAPDEQFF. CDR3 nucleotide sequence: TGTGCCAGCAGCTTAATTGGCGGGGGGGCCCCCGATGAGCAGTTCTTC. The full variable domain, rest sourced from reference TRBV7-3 and TRBJ2-1, is GAGVSQTPSNKVTEKGKYVELRCDPISGHTALYWYRQSLGQGPEFLIYFQGTGAADDSGLPNDRFFAVRPEGSVSTLKIQRTERGDSAVYLCASSLIGGGAPDEQFFGPGTRLTVL.

V is TRBV5-1 and J is TRBJ2-3; TRBD1 agrees at 7 bases. CDR1 and CDR2 (germline): SGHRS, YFSETQ. V trimming: 0 bases; J trimming: 0 bases; junction bases outside the gene matches: 4. The CDR3 has 16 residues. The CDR3 sequence is CASSLDPGQSTDTQYF. In DNA form, the CDR3 reads TGCGCCAGCAGCTTGGATCCGGGACAGAGCACAGATACGCAGTATTTT.

This chain joins TRBV30 and TRBJ2-7; D may be TRBD2 (5 bases). Trimming shortened V by 3 bases and J by 1 base, and 10 bases separated the two germline ends. Germline V gene sequence: CDR1 GTSNPN, CDR2 SVGIG (reference sequence). The CDR3 is 13 amino acids. CDR3 in amino acids: CAWSDGLSYEQYF. DNA for the CDR3: TGTGCCTGGAGCGATGGACTTTCCTACGAGCAGTACTTC.

The chain couples TRBV2 to TRBJ1-2; 7 bases are shared with TRBD1. Per germline, CDR1 SNHLY and CDR2 FYNNEI. The CDR3 spans 17 residues. Trimming removed 1 base from V and 3 bases from J; junction bases left unmatched: 11. DNA of the CDR3: TGTGCCAGCAGTGAAGAATATACGGGCAGGGGGGACTATGGCTACACCTTC. Translated: CASSEEYTGRGDYGYTF.

V and J are TRBV6-1 and TRBJ2-7; 10 nucleotides agree with TRBD1. The CDR3 runs 15 residues. CDR1 and CDR2 from the germline V gene are MNHNS and SASEGT. After removal of 5 bases from V and 1 base from J, the junction contained 5 bases not matched to a gene. This chain's CDR3 is CASSNPGQGSYEQYF. The CDR3 DNA is TGTGCCAGCAGTAACCCGGGACAGGGGTCCTACGAGCAGTACTTC.

The V and J genes are TRBV9 and TRBJ1-6, with D perhaps TRBD1 (5 bases). V was pared by 4 bases and J by 7 bases, with 12 bases between. The CDR3 is 14 amino acids. CDR1 SGDLS and CDR2 YYNGEE come from the germline V gene. The CDR3 protein is CASSPRGPNSPLHF. The CDR3 region has the DNA TGTGCCAGCAGCCCAAGGGGTCCGAATTCACCCCTCCACTTT. The variable domain in full, with the rest retrieved from reference TRBV9 and TRBJ1-6, is DSGVTQTPKHLITATGQRVTLRCSPRSGDLSVYWYQQSLDQGLQFLIQYYNGEERAKGNILERFSAQQFPDLHSELNLSSLELGDSALYFCASSPRGPNSPLHFGNGTRLTVT.

This chain uses TRBV4-2 with TRBJ2-1; 7 positions agree with TRBD2. After removal of 4 bases from V and 0 bases from J, the junction contained 6 bases not matched to a gene. Germline CDR1 LGHNA, CDR2 YNFKEQ. This CDR3 has 16 amino acids. Here the CDR3 reads CASSRAGISSYNEQFF. The CDR3 DNA follows: TGTGCCAGCAGCCGAGCGGGGATCAGCTCCTACAATGAGCAGTTCTTC.

The chain carries TRBV5-4 and TRBJ2-5, with 13 positions matching TRBD2. J lost 11 bases, V lost 0 bases, and 19 bases had no gene match. The CDR3 runs to 19 residues. In germline, CDR1 is SGHNT, CDR2 YYREEE (reference sequence). This chain's CDR3 is CASSLAGLAGARVFGKQYF. The CDR3 DNA follows: TGTGCCAGCAGCTTGGCCGGACTAGCGGGGGCCCGAGTGTTTGGTAAGCAGTACTTC.

The CDR3 here is CASSKAWDRDNEKLFF. The CDR3 region has the DNA TGTGCCAGCAGCAAAGCTTGGGACAGGGATAATGAAAAACTGTTTTTT. The chain has TRBV21-1 and TRBJ1-4; the D segment call TRBD1 is taken from the table without a DNA check. TRBV21-1 is recorded as a pseudogene. This CDR3 has 16 residues.

This clone was counted a single time. This chain links TRBV30 with TRBJ2-7, with 8 bases matching TRBD1. Germline CDR1 GTSNPN, CDR2 SVGIG (reference sequence). The CDR3 length is 14 residues. Trimming removed 1 base from V and 4 bases from J; junction bases left unmatched: 6. DNA for the CDR3: TGTGCCTGGAGTGCCGGGACAGGCCAATACGAGCAGTACTTC. The encoded protein is CAWSAGTGQYEQYF.

The chain is built from TRBV7-2 and TRBJ2-1; D unclear. This CDR3 has 13 residues. The V end lost 4 bases, the J end lost 4 bases, and 8 bases lay between the germline ends. Germline CDR1 SGHTA, CDR2 FQGNSA. The CDR3 DNA reads as TGTGCCAGCAGCTCCCTTCTTTACAATGAGCAGTTCTTC. It specifies CASSSLLYNEQFF.

The chain links TRBV25-1 to TRBJ1-3; D ambiguous. The length of the CDR3 is 14 residues. V gave up 3 bases and J gave up 0 bases, with 6 bases separating them. Per the germline V gene, CDR1 is MGHDK and CDR2 is SYGVNS. The CDR3 loop is CASSDAGSGNTIYF. As DNA, the CDR3 is TGTGCCAGCAGTGATGCAGGCTCTGGAAACACCATATATTTT.

This clone turned up a few times. The CDR3 loop is CASRGQGAAEAFF. Written as DNA, the CDR3 is TGTGCCAGCAGAGGGCAGGGGGCGGCTGAAGCTTTCTTT. The chain links TRBV28 to TRBJ1-1; 8 nucleotides align to TRBD1. The CDR3 has 13 residues. CDR1 is MDHEN and CDR2 is SYDVKM in the germline V gene. J was trimmed by 6 bases and V by 6 bases; bases with no gene match: 6.

The genes are TRBV25-1 and TRBJ2-5; 9 bases match TRBD2. CDR1 MGHDK and CDR2 SYGVNS come from the germline V gene. CDR3 length: 15 residues. The trim removed 4 bases at V and 5 bases at J, leaving 8 bases unmatched. The CDR3 DNA reads as TGTGCCAGCAGTGTCCTAGCGGGGCTTGGGGAGACCCAGTACTTC. Residues: CASSVLAGLGETQYF.

This sequence joins TRBV7-9 and TRBJ1-2; tentative D call: TRBD1 (5 bases). Germline V gene sequence: CDR1 SEHNR, CDR2 FQNEAQ (reference sequence). V was trimmed by 7 bases and J by 0 bases, leaving 15 bases between them. CDR3 length: 15 residues. CDR3 nucleotides: TGTGCCAGCACCCACCTAATGACAGCTAACTATGGCTACACCTTC. As protein: CASTHLMTANYGYTF.

The chain combines TRBV7-3 with TRBJ1-1; no reliable D call. Germline CDR1 and CDR2: SGHTA and FQGTGA. V was shortened by 5 bases and J by 1 base, with 14 bases between the two germline ends. The CDR3 extends over 15 amino acids. The CDR3 nucleotides are TGTGCCAGCAGCCGGTTGGTTGATGCGAACACTGAAGCTTTCTTT. It translates to CASSRLVDANTEAFF.

As to this clone: This same CDR3 is encoded by further DNA sequences in the sample. The chain employs TRBV4-2 and TRBJ1-6, with a tentative D call TRBD1 (6 bases). This CDR3 has 17 residues. The V end lost 8 bases, the J end lost 0 bases, and 17 bases lay between the germline ends. The V gene's germline CDR1 is LGHNA and CDR2 YNFKEQ. The CDR3 DNA is TGTGCCAGCGCGGCCAACAGGGCCGGCTCCTATAATTCACCCCTCCACTTT. As protein: CASAANRAGSYNSPLHF.

The gene calls are TRBV13 and TRBJ2-1; TRBD2 agrees at 7 bases. V lost 3 bases and J lost 4; bases outside the gene matches: 6. CDR3 length: 15 amino acids. CDR1 is PRHDT, CDR2 FYEKMQ, per germline (reference sequence). The CDR3 nucleotides are TGTGCCAGCAGCTTGGGAACTAGCGCGTACAATGAGCAGTTCTTC. Translation: CASSLGTSAYNEQFF.

The chain carries TRBV7-9 and TRBJ2-7, with TRBD1 matching over 9 bases. V trimming: 5 bases; J trimming: 5 bases; junction bases outside the gene matches: 10. Germline CDR1 SEHNR, CDR2 FQNEAQ (reference sequence). The CDR3 extends over 15 amino acids. The CDR3 DNA follows: TGTGCCAGCAGCGAACCGGGACAGGGCCCCGACGAGCAGTACTTC. It encodes CASSEPGQGPDEQYF.

The gene calls are TRBV11-2 and TRBJ1-3; TRBD1 agrees at 9 bases. Trimming cost V 5 bases and J 1 base; bases outside gene matches: 6. The CDR3 is 16 amino acids. Germline V gene sequence: CDR1 SGHAT, CDR2 FQNNGV. CDR3 amino acids: CASSPGTGKSGNTIYF. The CDR3 coding sequence is TGTGCCAGCAGCCCAGGGACAGGGAAATCTGGAAACACCATATATTTT.